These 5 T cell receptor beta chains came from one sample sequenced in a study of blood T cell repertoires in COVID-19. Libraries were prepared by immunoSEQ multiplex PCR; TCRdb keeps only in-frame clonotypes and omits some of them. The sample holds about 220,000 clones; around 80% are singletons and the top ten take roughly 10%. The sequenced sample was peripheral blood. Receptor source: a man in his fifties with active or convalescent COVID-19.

The CDR3 DNA reads as TGTGCCAGCAGTGAAGAAGCTGTGGGGGCCAACGTCCTGACTTTC. The encoded protein is CASSEEAVGANVLTF. The chain is built from TRBV6-1 and TRBJ2-6; D gene ambiguous. The V and J ends lost 1 base and 4 bases respectively, with 8 bases between them. This CDR3 region has 15 residues. In germline, CDR1 is MNHNS, CDR2 SASEGT.

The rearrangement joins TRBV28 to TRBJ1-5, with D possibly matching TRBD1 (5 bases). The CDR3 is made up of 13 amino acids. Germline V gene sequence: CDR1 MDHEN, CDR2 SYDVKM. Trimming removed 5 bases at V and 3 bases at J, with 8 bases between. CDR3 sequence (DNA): TGTGCCAGCAGTACGACAGACAATCAGCCCCAGCATTTT. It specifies CASSTTDNQPQHF.

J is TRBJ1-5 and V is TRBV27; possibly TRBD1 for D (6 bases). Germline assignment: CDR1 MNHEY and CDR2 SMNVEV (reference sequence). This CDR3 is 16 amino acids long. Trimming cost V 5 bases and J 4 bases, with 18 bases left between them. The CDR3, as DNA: TGTGCCAGCAGTCCCCAAGTGAAACAGGGTAATCAGCCCCAGCATTTT. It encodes CASSPQVKQGNQPQHF.

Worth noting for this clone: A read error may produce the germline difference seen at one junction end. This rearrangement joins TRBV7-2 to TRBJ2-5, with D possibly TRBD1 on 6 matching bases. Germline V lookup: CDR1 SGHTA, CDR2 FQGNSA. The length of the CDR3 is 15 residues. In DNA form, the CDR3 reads TGTGCCAGCAGCCTAGCAGGGACACCACAAGAGACCCAGTACTTC. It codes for CASSLAGTPQETQYF. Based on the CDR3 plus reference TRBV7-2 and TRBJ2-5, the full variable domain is GAGVSQSPSNKVTEKGKDVELRCDPISGHTALYWYRQSLGQGLEFLIYFQGNSAPDKSGLPSDRFSAERTGGSVSTLTIQRTQQEDSAVYLCASSLAGTPQETQYFGPGTRLLVL.

CDR3 bases: TGTGCCAGCAGCTCCGAGCGGGAGGCGGAGCAGTACTTC. Translation gives CASSSEREAEQYF. This chain uses TRBV7-2 with TRBJ2-7; 9 bases agree with TRBD2. Germline V gives CDR1 SGHTA, CDR2 FQGNSA. The CDR3 loop spans 13 amino acids. The V and J ends lost 4 bases and 7 bases, in that order; junction bases with no gene match: 5.